The clone carrying this T cell receptor beta chain was counted between two and nine times. V lost 6 bases and J lost 4, with 7 bases in between. Germline CDR1 SGHRS, CDR2 YFSETQ. CDR3 length: 11 amino acids. As originally analysed: By means of reference gene primer amplification, nucleated cell counts were estimated. Here immunoSEQ multiplex PCR was the method, and the copy in TCRdb shows in-frame clones only, minus some. The V and J calls and clone size come from that table; D and trimming were worked out from the DNA. The table records around 100,000 clones, 80% to 90% of them present only once. This entry is derived from a study of blood T cell repertoires in COVID-19. Across the study: Samples representing acute and convalescent COVID-19 were sourced from the United States, Italy and Spain. Sources were T cells, B-cell-depleted T cells, or PBMCs; the material itself was cDNA or gDNA.

Seattle cases were enrolled at active infection and followed longitudinally. The J gene is TRBJ2-5, the V gene TRBV5-1; D perhaps matches TRBD1 (6 bases). The sequence was collected from a man at least 80 years old with COVID-19, enrolled during active disease. The sequenced sample consisted of peripheral blood. In DNA, the CDR3 is TGCGCCAGCATAGGGGGAGAGACCCAGTACTTC. Protein product: CASIGGETQYF. Full variable domain (rest looked up from reference TRBV5-1 and TRBJ2-5): KAGVTQTPRYLIKTRGQQVTLSCSPISGHRSVSWYQQTPGQGLQFLFEYFSETQRNKGNFPGRFSGRQFSNSRSEMNVSTLELGDSALYLCASIGGETQYFGPGTRLLVL.